This T cell receptor beta chain was identified in a study of cytomegalovirus exposure and HLA in healthy donors. Whole-study findings and limits: Reports indicate that TCR beta sequences accurately predicted the HLA-A and HLA-B alleles of most subjects. Associated with cytomegalovirus, according to the listing, were 170 or so TCR beta chains. In terms of immune exposure information, only CMV serostatus was available. Later on, analysis showed that most CMV-associated TCR beta chains appeared to be HLA-restricted.

The CDR3 loop spans 15 amino acids. Germline V gene data show CDR1 as SQVTM and CDR2 as ANQGSEA. V trimming: 4 bases; J trimming: 4 bases; junction bases outside the gene matches: 10. Remarks on this clone: The target antigen is unknown.

The PCR was carried out with 60 Vbeta primers and 13 Jbeta primers. TCRdb's copy holds only in-frame clones and misses some; the assay was immunoSEQ multiplex PCR. The profile shows over 150,000 clones, approximately 72% of them singletons. The chain couples TRBV29-1 to TRBJ2-1, with 7 nucleotides matching TRBD2. The receptor was derived from a man between 18 and 29 years old in good health and CMV-seronegative. Material: PBMCs. CDR3 nucleotide sequence: TGCAGCGTTGTGGCGGGGGTCCCATCTTACAATGAGCAGTTCTTC. Translating gives CSVVAGVPSYNEQFF.